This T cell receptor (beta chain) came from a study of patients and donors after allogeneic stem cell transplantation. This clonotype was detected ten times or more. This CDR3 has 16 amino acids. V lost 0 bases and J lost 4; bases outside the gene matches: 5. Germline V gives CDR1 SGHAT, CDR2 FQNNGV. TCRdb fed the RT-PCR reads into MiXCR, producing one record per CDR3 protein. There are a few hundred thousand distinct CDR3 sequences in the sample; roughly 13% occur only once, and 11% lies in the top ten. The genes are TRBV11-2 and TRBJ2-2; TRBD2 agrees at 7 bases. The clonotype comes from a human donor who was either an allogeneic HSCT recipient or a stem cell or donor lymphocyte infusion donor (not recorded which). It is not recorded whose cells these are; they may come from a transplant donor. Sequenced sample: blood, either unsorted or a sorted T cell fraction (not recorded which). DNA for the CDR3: TGTGCCAGCAGCTTAGAACCGGGGGGATTCACCGGGGAGCTGTTTTTT. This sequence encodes CASSLEPGGFTGELFF.